This passage covers 7 T cell receptor beta chains from one sample sequenced in a study of control samples from healthy donors and cancer patients. The protocol was immunoSEQ multiplex PCR, while the TCRdb copy is restricted to in-frame clones and leaves out a portion. Of about 140,000 clones detected, around 90% appear once; the ten largest clones hold approximately 2.9%. The specimen sequenced was blood. The receptors come from a man aged 25-40 years in good health.

This chain joins TRBV10-3 and TRBJ1-2; D is possibly TRBD1 (6 bases). The CDR3 totals 15 residues. In germline, CDR1 is ENHRY, CDR2 SYGVKD. V lost 7 bases to trimming and J lost 7 bases, with 22 bases between them. Here the CDR3 DNA reads TGTGCCATCACCGCCAGGGGTCCCGAAGTGGGTGGCTACACCTTC. Translating gives CAITARGPEVGGYTF.

The chain is built from TRBV2 and TRBJ1-6, with D perhaps TRBD1 (6 bases). V was clipped by 8 bases and J by 2 bases, with 13 bases between them. The V gene's germline CDR1 is SNHLY and CDR2 FYNNEI. The CDR3 runs to 15 residues. CDR3 loop: CASQRTETYNSPLHF. CDR3 coding DNA: TGTGCCAGCCAGCGGACAGAAACCTATAATTCACCCCTCCACTTT.

This clone came up a few times. V gene TRBV5-6 combines with J gene TRBJ1-6, with TRBD1 matching over 8 bases. Trimming removed 5 bases from V and 10 bases from J; junction bases left unmatched: 14. CDR3 length: 16 residues. CDR1 is SGHDT, CDR2 YYEEEE, per germline. The CDR3 DNA follows: TGTGCCAGCAGTATACAGGGGGTAGTTGGAGAATCACCCCTCCACTTT. As protein: CASSIQGVVGESPLHF.

The chain is built from TRBV9 and TRBJ2-3; 9 nucleotides agree with TRBD1. The CDR3 spans 16 residues. Germline V gives CDR1 SGDLS, CDR2 YYNGEE. After removal of 4 bases from V and 2 bases from J, the junction contained 8 bases not matched to a gene. CDR3: CASSFRTGESTDTQYF. CDR3 sequence (DNA): TGTGCCAGCAGCTTTAGGACAGGGGAATCCACAGATACGCAGTATTTT.

CDR3 sequence: CASSLPGQGLTKDTEAFF. The CDR3 DNA reads as TGCGCCAGCAGCTTACCGGGACAGGGGCTAACAAAGGACACTGAAGCTTTCTTT. The chain uses TRBV5-1 and TRBJ1-1; 10 nucleotides align to TRBD1. Germline V gene data show CDR1 as SGHRS and CDR2 as YFSETQ. The CDR3 extends over 18 amino acids. V lost 2 bases, J lost 3 bases, and 13 bases stayed unmatched.

The chain has TRBV5-8 and TRBJ2-3; 7 nucleotides align to TRBD1. Germline V lookup: CDR1 SGHTS, CDR2 YDEGEE. V trimming: 0 bases; J trimming: 3 bases; junction bases outside the gene matches: 7. The CDR3 length is 16 residues. The CDR3, as DNA: TGTGCCAGCAGCTTGGGACAGGGTAGTAGAACAGATACGCAGTATTTT. Its translation is CASSLGQGSRTDTQYF.

V is TRBV4-1 and J is TRBJ1-2; maybe TRBD1 (6 bases). Per the germline V gene, CDR1 is MGHRA and CDR2 is YSYEKL. Trimming cost V 2 bases and J 2 bases, with 24 bases left between them. The CDR3 contains 19 residues. CDR3 coding DNA: TGCGCCAGCAGCCAAAAGCTACAGGGTTTGTCTCTCCCAAACTATGGCTACACCTTC. It translates to CASSQKLQGLSLPNYGYTF.